Listed here are 20 T cell receptor beta chains from one sample, sequenced in a study of T-cell memory formation after mild COVID-19. Via MiXCR, TCRdb re-called the 5' RACE reads, giving one row per CDR3 protein. The profile shows 350,000 to 500,000 distinct CDR3 sequences, 15% to 20% of them singletons. The specimen sequenced was PBMCs or a T cell subset sorted from them (not recorded which). These receptor sequences come from a man aged 18-30 years who had mild COVID-19 (a few samples of this study predate the infection). Cell type and time point are not known.

This clonotype has a handful of counts. The J gene is TRBJ2-5, the V gene TRBV25-1; D not certain. The V end was cut by 6 bases, the J end by 5 bases, with 13 bases between. The CDR3 sequence is 13 residues long. From germline, CDR1 is MGHDK and CDR2 SYGVNS. DNA for the CDR3: TGTGCCAGCAGAGACTCAAGCAGGGAGACCCAGTACTTC. Translated: CASRDSSRETQYF.

A few counts support this clonotype. V is TRBV18 and J is TRBJ1-4; perhaps TRBD1 as D (5 bases). The CDR3 extends over 14 amino acids. The germline CDR1 and CDR2 sequences are KGHSH and LQKENI. The germline V and J ends were trimmed by 0 bases and 10 bases, with 12 bases remaining between them. The CDR3 here is CASSPPGVSGKLFF. The CDR3, as DNA: TGTGCCAGCTCACCACCGGGGGTCAGCGGAAAACTGTTTTTT.

This chain uses TRBV4-2 with TRBJ2-1, with 10 bases aligning to TRBD1. V lost 2 bases, J lost 9 bases, and 10 bases stayed unmatched. Germline V gene sequence: CDR1 LGHNA, CDR2 YNFKEQ. The CDR3 is 16 residues long. The chain's CDR3 is CASSQSGQGVVSEQFF. CDR3 bases: TGTGCCAGCAGCCAAAGCGGACAGGGGGTGGTAAGTGAGCAGTTCTTC.

CDR3 bases: TGCAGTGCTAGAGATTGGAGCACAGATACGCAGTATTTT. The encoded protein is CSARDWSTDTQYF. V and J are TRBV20-1 and TRBJ2-3; D not resolved. With 0 bases removed from V and 0 bases from J, the gap between germline ends came to 4 bases. The CDR3 spans 13 residues. Germline V lookup: CDR1 DFQATT, CDR2 SNEGSKA (reference sequence).

V usage is TRBV18 and J usage is TRBJ2-5; D not resolved. This CDR3 contains 13 residues. CDR1 is KGHSH, CDR2 LQKENI, per germline. The V and J ends lost 3 bases and 4 bases respectively, with 9 bases between them. CDR3 coding DNA: TGTGCCAGCTCACCGGCTTGGGGAGAGACCCAGTACTTC. Amino acids: CASSPAWGETQYF.

The chain is built from TRBV5-1 and TRBJ2-7; maybe TRBD2 (5 bases). This CDR3 contains 15 residues. Trimming took 1 base from V and 2 from J, leaving 13 bases between them. Germline-derived CDR1 and CDR2 are SGHRS and YFSETQ. CDR3 residues: CASSLRVAPAYEQYF. In DNA form, the CDR3 reads TGCGCCAGCAGCTTGCGGGTAGCGCCAGCCTACGAGCAGTACTTC. Full variable domain (remainder filled in from reference TRBV5-1 and TRBJ2-7): KAGVTQTPRYLIKTRGQQVTLSCSPISGHRSVSWYQQTPGQGLQFLFEYFSETQRNKGNFPGRFSGRQFSNSRSEMNVSTLELGDSALYLCASSLRVAPAYEQYFGPGTRLTVT.

This clonotype was counted between two and nine times. V and J are TRBV4-2 and TRBJ2-7; D might be TRBD1 (5 bases). There are 16 residues in the CDR3. Between the trimmed V and J ends, which lost 0 bases and 0 bases, there was a span of 12 bases. The V gene's germline CDR1 is LGHNA and CDR2 YNFKEQ. CDR3 in amino acids: CASSQDGAIPSYEQYF. The CDR3 bases are TGTGCCAGCAGCCAAGATGGGGCCATCCCCTCCTACGAGCAGTACTTC.

Only a few counts were recorded for this clonotype. This chain connects TRBV6-6 to TRBJ2-3; TRBD2 matches at 15 bases. The CDR3 has 17 amino acids. The germline gives CDR1 MNHNY, CDR2 SVGAGI (reference sequence). J was trimmed by 2 bases and V by 2 bases; bases with no gene match: 2. The CDR3 protein is CASSYGLAGGYTDTQYF. The CDR3 region has the DNA TGTGCCAGCAGTTACGGACTAGCGGGGGGGTACACAGATACGCAGTATTTT.

This chain uses TRBV7-8 with TRBJ2-1; 13 positions match TRBD2. CDR3 length: 17 amino acids. The J segment lost 8 bases and the V segment lost 5 bases, leaving 12 bases of the junction unmatched. Germline assignment: CDR1 SGHVS and CDR2 FQNEAQ. The CDR3, as DNA: TGTGCCAGCAGCGAAGGAATACTAGCGGGGGGGCCGTATGAGCAGTTCTTC. Translation: CASSEGILAGGPYEQFF.

This clonotype was seen just once. This sequence joins TRBV6-5 and TRBJ1-5; perhaps TRBD1 as D (6 bases). V was shortened by 1 base and J by 6 bases, with 13 bases between the two germline ends. This CDR3 spans 15 amino acids. Germline V gene data show CDR1 as MNHEY and CDR2 as SVGAGI. The CDR3 region is CASSYYRDRGQPQHF. CDR3 nucleotides: TGTGCCAGCAGTTACTACAGGGATAGGGGTCAGCCCCAGCATTTT.

The chain employs TRBV6-5 and TRBJ1-3, with D uncertain. This CDR3 has 13 residues. Looked up from germline, CDR1 is MNHEY and CDR2 is SVGAGI. The V gene lost 6 bases and the J gene lost 1 base, with 7 bases spanning the gap. CDR3: CASRSGSGNTIYF. The CDR3 DNA sequence: TGTGCCAGCAGATCGGGGTCTGGAAACACCATATATTTT.

This clonotype was found many times. The chain combines TRBV7-9 with TRBJ2-7; D remains unclear. The CDR3 runs to 11 residues. V lost 8 bases and J lost 2, with 7 bases in between. CDR1 and CDR2 from the germline V gene are SEHNR and FQNEAQ (reference sequence). The CDR3 sequence is CASRGAYEQYV. CDR3 in DNA: TGTGCCAGCCGTGGGGCCTACGAGCAGTACGTC.

The V call is TRBV19, the J call TRBJ2-2; D gene ambiguous. This CDR3 comprises 15 residues. The V and J ends lost 3 bases and 0 bases respectively, with 8 bases between them. The germline gives CDR1 LNHDA, CDR2 SQIVND (reference sequence). The CDR3: CASSIPHANTGELFF. DNA for the CDR3: TGTGCCAGTAGTATTCCACACGCGAACACCGGGGAGCTGTTTTTT.

V usage is TRBV7-3 and J usage is TRBJ1-6; D unclear. V lost 2 bases to trimming and J lost 5 bases, with 10 bases between them. CDR3 size: 15 residues. From germline, CDR1 is SGHTA and CDR2 FQGTGA. The CDR3 DNA is TGTGCCAGCAGCTTAGAGGGAATGGATAATTCACCCCTCCACTTT. Translated: CASSLEGMDNSPLHF.

This clonotype was counted only a few times. This chain uses TRBV6-5 with TRBJ1-1; D is possibly TRBD1 (5 bases). The V end was cut by 1 base, the J end by 1 base, with 7 bases between. The CDR3 covers 14 residues. Germline loops: CDR1 MNHEY, CDR2 SVGAGI. CDR3 residues: CASSYYGGNTEAFF. Here the CDR3 DNA reads TGTGCCAGCAGTTACTATGGGGGGAACACTGAAGCTTTCTTT.

The V call is TRBV6-5, the J call TRBJ2-7, with TRBD1 identical over 7 bases. V lost 1 base to trimming and J lost 4 bases; unmatched junction nucleotides: 4. CDR3 length: 14 amino acids. CDR1 is MNHEY and CDR2 is SVGAGI in the germline V gene. The CDR3 loop reads CASSYLTGLYEQYV. For the CDR3, the DNA is TGTGCCAGCAGTTACTTGACAGGGTTATACGAGCAGTACGTC.

This sequence joins TRBV7-6 and TRBJ1-1; the D is unclear. The germline gives CDR1 SGHVS, CDR2 FNYEAQ. Deletions cut 5 bases from V and 4 bases from J, with 17 bases between. This CDR3 region has 15 residues. DNA of the CDR3: TGTGCCAGCAGCCCCCGGGCTGCCTTGGGCACTGAAGCTTTCTTT. Amino acid sequence: CASSPRAALGTEAFF.

The chain couples TRBV3-1 to TRBJ1-5; weak D call: TRBD1 (6 bases). The CDR3 spans 14 residues. V was shortened by 3 bases and J by 6 bases, with 12 bases between the two germline ends. CDR1 LGHDT and CDR2 YNNKEL come from the germline V gene (reference sequence). The CDR3 nucleotides are TGTGCCAGCAGCCAGTCACAGGGTGTTCAGCCCCAGCATTTT. It is translated as CASSQSQGVQPQHF.

The table lists this clonotype with a few counts. This chain links TRBV6-5 with TRBJ2-7; D is ambiguous. V lost 0 bases and J lost 0, with 9 bases in between. Germline CDR1 and CDR2: MNHEY and SVGAGI. The CDR3 length is 15 residues. The CDR3 nucleotides are TGTGCCAGCAGTTACTCCTTCGGGTACTCCTACGAGCAGTACTTC. This codes for CASSYSFGYSYEQYF.

The rearrangement joins TRBV2 to TRBJ1-5; D remains unclear. Per the germline V gene, CDR1 is SNHLY and CDR2 is FYNNEI. The CDR3 loop spans 15 amino acids. Trimming removed 6 bases from V and 4 bases from J, with 16 bases in between. CDR3 protein: CASRAAVAGNQPQHF. In nucleotides, the CDR3 is TGTGCCAGCAGAGCTGCCGTAGCCGGGAATCAGCCCCAGCATTTT.